Below, 10 T cell receptor beta chains from the same sample are listed, as sequenced in a study of PD-1 blockade in classical Hodgkin lymphoma (dated by TCRdb to about 2020). Interpreted using the paper, the time point label stands for: cycle 4 day 1 (C4D1), after 6 weeks of nivolumab. All trial patients had relapsed after autologous stem cell transplantation, with cohorts A, B and C differing in prior brentuximab vedotin exposure. Library preparation used the immunoSEQ multiplex PCR assay. Entries here come from immuneACCESS through TCRdb and include only in-frame sequences with V and J called. Some clones fail to appear in such tables; in the studies checked, an unresolved V gene covers under half of the shortfall, and the cause of the remainder is unknown. A total of approximately 52,000 clones appear in this sample, approximately 86% of them only once. The top ten constitute approximately 6.8% of the sample.

The sequences come from peripheral blood mononuclear cells (PBMCs), collected before the fourth cycle of nivolumab. Source of these receptors: a human donor with classical Hodgkin lymphoma.

The chain carries TRBV6-5 and TRBJ1-2, with TRBD1 matching 8 bases. The CDR3 sequence is 13 residues long. The germline gives CDR1 MNHEY, CDR2 SVGAGI. Trimming at V came to 7 bases and at J to 6 bases, leaving 7 bases not matched to a gene. CDR3: CASKFDRGDGYTF. CDR3 bases: TGTGCCAGCAAATTCGACAGGGGTGATGGCTACACCTTC.

V gene TRBV15 combines with J gene TRBJ1-1; the D is unclear. In germline, CDR1 is LNHNV, CDR2 YYDKDF (reference sequence). The CDR3 extends over 14 amino acids. Deletions cut 0 bases from V and 0 bases from J, with 5 bases between. CDR3 sequence reads: CATSRDRLNTEAFF. The CDR3 DNA follows: TGTGCCACCAGCAGAGACCGGTTGAACACTGAAGCTTTCTTT. Drawing the rest from reference TRBV15 and TRBJ1-1, the complete variable domain is DAMVIQNPRYQVTQFGKPVTLSCSQTLNHNVMYWYQQKSSQAPKLLFHYYDKDFNNEADTPDNFQSRRPNTSFCFLDIRSPGLGDTAMYLCATSRDRLNTEAFFGQGTRLTVV.

V gene TRBV6-5 combines with J gene TRBJ2-1, with D unclear. CDR3 length: 12 residues. Germline values: CDR1 MNHEY, CDR2 SVGAGI. V was shortened by 7 bases and J by 7 bases, with 11 bases between the two germline ends. CDR3: CASTDPVNEQFF. DNA for the CDR3: TGTGCCAGCACCGACCCCGTAAATGAGCAGTTCTTC.

This chain connects TRBV7-9 to TRBJ1-4, with D perhaps TRBD1 (5 bases). This CDR3 has 14 amino acids. Between the trimmed V and J ends, which lost 5 bases and 5 bases, there was a span of 12 bases. From germline, CDR1 is SEHNR and CDR2 FQNEAQ (reference sequence). CDR3 in DNA: TGTGCCAGCAGCCTTAGACAGCAAAATGAAAAACTGTTTTTT. Encoded protein: CASSLRQQNEKLFF.

The rearrangement links TRBV11-2 to TRBJ1-4; D is unclear. Germline V gives CDR1 SGHAT, CDR2 FQNNGV. This CDR3 spans 13 amino acids. Between the trimmed V and J ends, which lost 5 bases and 5 bases, there was a span of 9 bases. For the CDR3, the DNA is TGTGCCAGCAGCAAGGAGAGGAATGAAAAACTGTTTTTT. It codes for CASSKERNEKLFF.

V and J are TRBV11-2 and TRBJ2-3; 7 bases agree with TRBD2. The length of the CDR3 is 17 residues. The V gene's germline CDR1 is SGHAT and CDR2 FQNNGV. After removal of 5 bases from V and 1 base from J, the junction contained 12 bases not matched to a gene. This chain's CDR3 is CASSTRAPTSGTDTQYF. The CDR3 DNA reads as TGTGCCAGCAGCACGCGAGCCCCCACTAGCGGCACAGATACGCAGTATTTT.

This clone showed up just a few times. The V call is TRBV10-1, the J call TRBJ1-2, with D tentatively TRBD1 (5 bases). The V end was cut by 0 bases, the J end by 7 bases, with 9 bases between. The CDR3 contains 13 residues. The germline V gene encodes CDR1 WNHNN and CDR2 SYGVQD (reference sequence). As DNA, the CDR3 is TGCGCCAGCAGTGAGTCCGGGGGATTTGGCTACACCTTC. Translating gives CASSESGGFGYTF.

The CDR3 loop reads CASSLMVGGTVTGELFF. The CDR3 nucleotides are TGTGCCAGCAGTTTAATGGTGGGAGGGACGGTCACCGGGGAGCTGTTTTTT. The chain has TRBV28 and TRBJ2-2, with TRBD2 identical over 7 bases. Germline V CDR1 and CDR2: MDHEN, SYDVKM. The V segment lost 2 bases and the J segment 4 bases; nucleotides outside the gene matches: 10. The CDR3 runs 17 residues.

The chain combines TRBV6-5 with TRBJ2-7, with D perhaps TRBD1 (6 bases). Germline V lookup: CDR1 MNHEY, CDR2 SVGAGI. The CDR3 is 13 amino acids. V was pared by 2 bases and J by 2 bases, with 7 bases between. The CDR3 is CASSYRGTYEQYF. CDR3 nucleotides: TGTGCCAGCAGTTACAGGGGGACCTACGAGCAGTACTTC.

The chain recombines TRBV7-9 with TRBJ1-4; D might be TRBD1 (5 bases). CDR3 length: 12 residues. Trimming removed 5 bases from V and 12 bases from J, with 13 bases in between. Germline V lookup: CDR1 SEHNR, CDR2 FQNEAQ (reference sequence). CDR3 nucleotide sequence: TGTGCCAGCAGCGAAGGATGGGGACAACTGTTTTTT. Translated: CASSEGWGQLFF.